Described below is a single T cell receptor (beta chain) sequence and its context. Its specificity is not known. This sample was included in a study of beta chain features in type 1 diabetes. Germline V CDR1 and CDR2: SGHAT, FQNNGV. The length of the CDR3 is 15 residues. Trimming pared 0 bases from V and 4 bases from J, leaving 13 bases between. Study-level points and caveats: Moderate but significant shortening of TCRB CDR3s was recorded in all four CD4+ subsets from Type 1 diabetes patients. Compared to healthy donors, patients appeared to have naive, central memory and Treg TCRB repertoires that were more alike.

The entirety of the isolated RNA underwent reverse transcription, so expressed TCRB transcripts were sequenced. Profiling relied on immunoSEQ multiplex PCR, and the TCRdb table lists in-frame clones only, not all of them. The repertoire has a few hundred thousand clones, about 15% of them found once; the top ten carry about 0.014%. Naive, central memory, regulatory and stem cell-like memory cells within the CD4+ compartment were sorted using CD45RO/CCR7/CD25/CD127/CD95/CD27. The TCR was taken from a man between 18 and 35 years old with type 1 diabetes. Material: naive CD4+ T cells from blood. The chain is built from TRBV11-2 and TRBJ2-7, with D perhaps matching TRBD1 (6 bases). For the CDR3, the DNA is TGTGCCAGCAGCTTAGATCGGCAGGGGTGGTACGAGCAGTACTTC. Amino acids: CASSLDRQGWYEQYF.